This T cell receptor beta chain comes out of a study of CD8+CD57+ T cells in acquired aplastic anemia. About the research overall: Quantities of DNA derived from sorted CD4+ and CD8+ cells averaged approximately 3.5 ug. Whole-study findings and limits: Patients and controls were found to share about 31 CD8+ CDR3 sequences.

On this clonotype: The antigen is unknown.

From germline, CDR1 is MNHNS and CDR2 SASEGT. V lost 11 bases, J lost 0 bases, and 17 bases lay in between. The CDR3 is made up of 15 amino acids. The study profiled TCR beta VDJ and CDR3 using genomic DNA as template. From the reads, TCRdb called clonotypes with MiXCR, one entry per CDR3 protein. The sample carries 310,000 or so distinct CDR3 sequences, approximately 57% recorded once. Sequencing involved patients with CD8+CD57+ cell expansion previously shown by flow cytometry. Patients had not yet gotten any therapy when their blood was taken for sampling. V is TRBV6-1 and J is TRBJ1-3; D not certain. This TCR derives from a human donor with aplastic anemia. The sequenced sample was sorted CD4+, CD8+, or CD8+CD57+ T cells (not recorded which) from PBMCs. CDR3 bases: TGTGCCTGCACCTCAGGCTTTAGCTCTGGAAACACCATATATTTT. Translating it yields CACTSGFSSGNTIYF.